This TCR beta chain stems from a study of lymphopenia after photon versus proton radiotherapy. Study results and caveats: A bigger post-nadir fall in TCR diversity correlated inversely with survival time in deceased patients.

Assay: immunoSEQ multiplex PCR; the TCRdb copy retains only in-frame clones and omits some. Of around 25,000 clones listed, approximately 80% are singletons. A remark on this clone: Antigen unknown.

The sequencing here drew on peripheral blood, taken from a patient treated with photon-based radiotherapy. The clonotype was recovered from a man aged 35 to 55 with gastric cancer.

CDR3 residues: CASSFTTRQDRVRYQPQHF. The CDR3 DNA follows: TGTGCCAGCAGTTTCACTACTCGACAGGACAGGGTGAGGTATCAGCCCCAGCATTTT. The V call is TRBV27, the J call TRBJ1-5; 8 bases fit TRBD1. The CDR3 is 19 residues long. Germline CDR1 MNHEY, CDR2 SMNVEV (reference sequence). The junction had 18 bases not matched to a gene; V was cut back by 3 bases and J by 5 bases.